Shown below are 20 T cell receptor beta chains from a single sample sequenced in a study of blood T cell repertoires in COVID-19. TCRdb's table, derived via immunoSEQ multiplex PCR, lists solely in-frame clones and lacks some. In the table there are approximately 320,000 clones, around 90% of which are singletons. Sequencing was performed on PBMCs or T cells enriched from blood (not recorded which). The receptor set was obtained from a young woman who had recovered from COVID-19.

The chain links TRBV5-1 to TRBJ2-7, with D uncertain. The CDR3 has 12 residues. V was shortened by 2 bases and J by 5 bases, with 8 bases between the two germline ends. CDR1 is SGHRS, CDR2 YFSETQ, per germline. In DNA, the CDR3 is TGCGCCAGCAGCTTTTCTGTCGACGAGCAGTACTTC. This encodes CASSFSVDEQYF.

The sample holds a few counts of this clone. The genes are TRBV9 and TRBJ2-1; possible D gene TRBD2, 5 bases. This CDR3 has 15 amino acids. Germline assignment: CDR1 SGDLS and CDR2 YYNGEE. Trimming removed 0 bases at V and 1 base at J, with 8 bases between. The CDR3 protein is CASSVVSGSYNEQFF. CDR3 coding DNA: TGTGCCAGCAGCGTAGTCAGCGGATCCTACAATGAGCAGTTCTTC.

The gene calls are TRBV11-3 and TRBJ2-5; 7 nucleotides align to TRBD2. Trimming cost V 5 bases and J 5 bases; bases outside gene matches: 8. This CDR3 contains 14 residues. CDR1 and CDR2 from the germline V gene are SGHNT and YENEEA. The CDR3 reads CASSPEGGSETQYF. CDR3 in DNA: TGTGCCAGCAGCCCGGAGGGCGGGAGTGAGACCCAGTACTTC.

The chain links TRBV5-4 to TRBJ2-4; no reliable D call. The CDR3 has 14 residues. Germline CDR1 reads SGHNT; CDR2 reads YYREEE (reference sequence). V was clipped by 1 base and J by 0 bases, with 5 bases between them. DNA of the CDR3: TGTGCCAGCAGCTTGCCACTAGCCAAAAACATTCAGTACTTC. Translation: CASSLPLAKNIQYF.

The genes are TRBV6-5 and TRBJ2-1; 7 bases match TRBD2. The CDR3 sequence is 14 residues long. The germline CDR1 and CDR2 sequences are MNHEY and SVGAGI. After removal of 4 bases from V and 4 bases from J, the junction contained 4 bases not matched to a gene. The CDR3 region is CASSWGGGYNEQFF. In DNA, the CDR3 is TGTGCCAGCAGTTGGGGCGGGGGTTACAATGAGCAGTTCTTC.

Remarks on this clone: The sample carries other DNA sequences with the same CDR3. J is TRBJ2-5 and V is TRBV5-1; possibly TRBD2 for D (6 bases). CDR3 size: 13 residues. V lost 4 bases to trimming and J lost 4 bases, with 11 bases between them. The V gene's germline CDR1 is SGHRS and CDR2 YFSETQ. The CDR3 sequence is CASSPQGGETQYF. CDR3 nucleotides: TGCGCCAGCAGCCCTCAGGGAGGAGAGACCCAGTACTTC. The variable domain in full, with the rest retrieved from reference TRBV5-1 and TRBJ2-5, is KAGVTQTPRYLIKTRGQQVTLSCSPISGHRSVSWYQQTPGQGLQFLFEYFSETQRNKGNFPGRFSGRQFSNSRSEMNVSTLELGDSALYLCASSPQGGETQYFGPGTRLLVL.

J is TRBJ1-2 and V is TRBV4-2; D is undetermined. Germline V lookup: CDR1 LGHNA, CDR2 YNFKEQ. The ends were cut back, 0 bases at V and 4 bases at J, with 15 bases in the middle. This CDR3 comprises 16 residues. The chain's CDR3 is CASSQDRREVGYGYTF. CDR3 sequence (DNA): TGTGCCAGCAGCCAAGATAGGCGGGAGGTGGGCTATGGCTACACCTTC.

In nucleotides, the CDR3 is TGTGCCACCAGCAGAGCTAGCGCATCCTACAATGAGCAGTTCTTC. It encodes CATSRASASYNEQFF. The chain combines TRBV15 with TRBJ2-1; a possible D gene is TRBD2 (6 bases). Germline V lookup: CDR1 LNHNV, CDR2 YYDKDF (reference sequence). This CDR3 is 15 amino acids long. V lost 1 base, J lost 1 base, and 8 bases lay in between.

This chain connects TRBV5-4 to TRBJ2-3, with TRBD1 identical over 8 bases. Trimming cost V 4 bases and J 2 bases; bases outside gene matches: 6. This CDR3 has 15 residues. From germline, CDR1 is SGHNT and CDR2 YYREEE (reference sequence). This chain's CDR3 is CASSLDRGATDTQYF. CDR3 nucleotide sequence: TGTGCCAGCAGCCTCGACAGGGGTGCCACAGATACGCAGTATTTT.

The rearrangement links TRBV6-5 to TRBJ1-5; D remains unclear. CDR1 is MNHEY, CDR2 SVGAGI, per germline. The CDR3 is 15 amino acids. V was cut by 0 bases and J by 0 bases, with 6 bases left in between. The CDR3 loop reads CASSYSGDSNQPQHF. CDR3 sequence (DNA): TGTGCCAGCAGTTACTCGGGCGATAGCAATCAGCCCCAGCATTTT.

As regards this clone: The same CDR3 also results from other DNA sequences found in this sample. V is TRBV7-9 and J is TRBJ1-4; no clear D gene. The V gene's germline CDR1 is SEHNR and CDR2 FQNEAQ (reference sequence). The ends were cut back, 5 bases at V and 0 bases at J, with 7 bases in the middle. The CDR3 contains 14 residues. For the CDR3, the DNA is TGTGCCAGCAGCAGGAGGGCAACTAATGAAAAACTGTTTTTT. Protein product: CASSRRATNEKLFF.

V gene TRBV15 combines with J gene TRBJ1-2; D remains unclear. Germline-derived CDR1 and CDR2 are LNHNV and YYDKDF (reference sequence). The CDR3 has 13 residues. V was shortened by 0 bases and J by 7 bases, with 9 bases between the two germline ends. The CDR3 protein is CATSRDRNGGYTF. As DNA, the CDR3 is TGTGCCACCAGCAGAGATCGCAACGGTGGCTACACCTTC.

The chain employs TRBV13 and TRBJ2-7; 9 positions match TRBD1. The V and J ends lost 4 bases and 6 bases, in that order; junction bases with no gene match: 10. Germline-derived CDR1 and CDR2 are PRHDT and FYEKMQ (reference sequence). This CDR3 is built from 15 residues. CDR3 amino acids: CASSSRPGQGIEQYF. CDR3 DNA sequence: TGTGCCAGCAGCTCAAGACCGGGACAGGGAATCGAGCAGTACTTC.

The V call is TRBV12-3 or TRBV12-4, the J call TRBJ2-5, with D hard to call. The CDR3 consists of 13 residues. The V end was cut by 6 bases, the J end by 1 base, with 9 bases between. The CDR3 protein is CASSRNFQETQYF. In DNA form, the CDR3 reads TGTGCCAGCAGCCGTAATTTCCAAGAGACCCAGTACTTC.

The chain joins TRBV9 to TRBJ1-6; 9 bases are shared with TRBD1. The CDR3 totals 16 residues. CDR1 and CDR2 from the germline V gene are SGDLS and YYNGEE. J lost 3 bases, V lost 2 bases, and 3 bases had no gene match. This CDR3 reads CASSVRQGDYNSPLHF. The CDR3, as DNA: TGTGCCAGCAGCGTTCGACAGGGGGACTATAATTCACCCCTCCACTTT.

The rearrangement links TRBV6-5 to TRBJ1-1, with D uncertain. Trimming removed 2 bases at V and 4 bases at J, with 14 bases between. The CDR3 is 15 residues long. CDR1 is MNHEY, CDR2 SVGAGI, per germline. This CDR3 reads CASSYRRVSGTEAFF. The CDR3 DNA is TGTGCCAGCAGTTACAGGCGGGTTTCGGGCACTGAAGCTTTCTTT.

The rearrangement uses TRBV24-1 and TRBJ2-1; D possibly corresponds to TRBD1 (6 bases). Deletions cut 3 bases from V and 4 bases from J, with 6 bases between. Germline loops: CDR1 KGHDR, CDR2 SFDVKD. This CDR3 region has 13 residues. The CDR3 sequence: CATSDTGYNEQFF. The CDR3 DNA is TGTGCCACCAGTGATACAGGGTACAATGAGCAGTTCTTC.

As to this clone: A much larger clone is a single base away; this may be a read error. In the same sample, other DNA sequences code for this CDR3. The CDR3 DNA reads TGTGCCAGCAGTGGGACAGGCAATCAGCCCCAGCATTTT. As protein: CASSGTGNQPQHF. V usage is TRBV12-3 or TRBV12-4 and J usage is TRBJ1-5, with 7 bases fitting TRBD1. This CDR3 is built from 13 residues. Germline trimming cut 5 bases from V and 2 bases from J; bases unmatched to any gene: 0.

The V call is TRBV5-1, the J call TRBJ2-3; 11 nucleotides match TRBD1. Losses at the gene ends were 5 bases for V and 6 bases for J; bases not matched to a gene: 11. The CDR3 contains 16 residues. Germline V gives CDR1 SGHRS, CDR2 YFSETQ. The CDR3 nucleotides read TGCGCCAGCAGTTGGACAGGGGGCGTTTCTGTTGATACGCAGTATTTT. Translated, it gives CASSWTGGVSVDTQYF.

The chain combines TRBV5-1 with TRBJ2-6, with 8 bases aligning to TRBD1. The V and J ends lost 4 bases and 0 bases, in that order; junction bases with no gene match: 6. The CDR3 has 17 residues. Germline V gene sequence: CDR1 SGHRS, CDR2 YFSETQ. This CDR3 is CASSLGTGRSGANVLTF. For the CDR3, the DNA is TGCGCCAGCAGCCTCGGGACAGGCCGCTCTGGGGCCAACGTCCTGACTTTC.